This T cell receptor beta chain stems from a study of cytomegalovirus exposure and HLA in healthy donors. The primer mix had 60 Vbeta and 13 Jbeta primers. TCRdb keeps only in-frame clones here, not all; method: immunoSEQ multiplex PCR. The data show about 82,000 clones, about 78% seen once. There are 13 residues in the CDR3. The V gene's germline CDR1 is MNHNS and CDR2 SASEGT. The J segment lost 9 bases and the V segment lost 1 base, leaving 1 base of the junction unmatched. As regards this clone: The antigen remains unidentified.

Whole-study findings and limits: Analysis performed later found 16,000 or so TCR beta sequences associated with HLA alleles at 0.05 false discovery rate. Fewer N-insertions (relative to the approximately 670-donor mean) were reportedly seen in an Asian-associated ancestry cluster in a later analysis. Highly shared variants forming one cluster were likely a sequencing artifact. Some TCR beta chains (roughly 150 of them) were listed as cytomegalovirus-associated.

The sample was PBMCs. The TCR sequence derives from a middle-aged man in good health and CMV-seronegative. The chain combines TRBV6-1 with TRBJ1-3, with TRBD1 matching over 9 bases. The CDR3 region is CASSEDRGRTIYF. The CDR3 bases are TGTGCCAGCAGTGAAGACAGGGGGCGCACCATATATTTT.